Sequencing of this T cell receptor (beta chain) was carried out in a study of blood T cell repertoires in COVID-19. The assay was immunoSEQ multiplex PCR, and TCRdb's table has in-frame clones only and misses some. The sample gives around 200,000 clones, 70% to 90% of which show up once; about a tenth is in the top ten. The TCR originated in a human donor with active or convalescent COVID-19. The donor label of this sample is uncertain. Sample: peripheral blood.

CDR3 bases: TGTGCCAGCAGTCCGACAGTTTCTGTCAATCAGCCCCAGCATTTT. Encoded protein: CASSPTVSVNQPQHF. The chain uses TRBV2 and TRBJ1-5, with TRBD1 as a possible D gene (5 bases). This CDR3 has 15 amino acids. The germline V gene encodes CDR1 SNHLY and CDR2 FYNNEI. With 5 bases removed from V and 3 bases from J, the gap between germline ends came to 14 bases. The full variable domain, with the rest looked up from reference TRBV2 and TRBJ1-5, is EPEVTQTPSHQVTQMGQEVILRCVPISNHLYFYWYRQILGQKVEFLVSFYNNEISEKSEIFDDQFSVERPDGSNFTLKIRSTKLEDSAMYFCASSPTVSVNQPQHFGDGTRLSIL.